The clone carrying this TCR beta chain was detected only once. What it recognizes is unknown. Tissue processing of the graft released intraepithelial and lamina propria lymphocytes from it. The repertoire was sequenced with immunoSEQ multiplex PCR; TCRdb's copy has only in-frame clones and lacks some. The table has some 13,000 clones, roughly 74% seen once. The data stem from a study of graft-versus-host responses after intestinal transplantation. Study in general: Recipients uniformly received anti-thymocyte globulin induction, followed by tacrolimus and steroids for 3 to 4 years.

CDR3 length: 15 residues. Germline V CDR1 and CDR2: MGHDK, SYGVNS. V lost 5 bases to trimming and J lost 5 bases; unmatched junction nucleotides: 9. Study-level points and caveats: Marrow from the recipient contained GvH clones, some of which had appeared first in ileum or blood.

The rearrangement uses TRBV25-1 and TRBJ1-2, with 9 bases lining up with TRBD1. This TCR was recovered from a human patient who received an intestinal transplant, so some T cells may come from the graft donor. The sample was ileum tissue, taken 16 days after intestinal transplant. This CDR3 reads CASSNKPGTGYGYTF. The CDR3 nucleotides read TGTGCCAGCAGTAACAAGCCCGGGACAGGGTATGGCTACACCTTC.